These T cell receptor beta chains were read from a single sample in a study of blood T cell repertoires in COVID-19. TCRdb's table, derived via immunoSEQ multiplex PCR, lists solely in-frame clones and lacks some. The sample includes 250,000 to 350,000 clones, approximately 88% of them seen just once. Sequencing was performed on peripheral blood. The receptor set was obtained from a woman in her 30s who had recovered from COVID-19. Both conserved end residues are part of each CDR3. D genes are given only for firm matches. Size is omitted from some rows. Given values are once, few, many or a class for expanded clones.

CDR3: CASSPLPHQPQHF
DNA: TGTGCCAGCAGCCCCCTACCTCATCAGCCCCAGCATTTT
V: TRBV3-1/TRBV3-2
D: .
size: once
J: TRBJ1-5

CDR3: CATSDAGGVAETQYF
DNA: TGTGCCACCAGTGATGCAGGGGGAGTCGCGGAGACCCAGTACTTC
V: TRBV24-1
D: TRBD1
size: few
J: TRBJ2-5

CDR3: CASSPRDRRKITNYGYTF
DNA: TGTGCCAGCAGTCCCCGGGACAGGAGAAAAATCACTAACTATGGCTACACCTTC
V: TRBV27
D: TRBD1
size: .
J: TRBJ1-2

CDR3: CASAPGMGNQPQHF
DNA: TGTGCCAGCGCCCCGGGTATGGGCAATCAGCCCCAGCATTTT
V: TRBV27
D: .
size: once
J: TRBJ1-5

CDR3: CASSFAGQNTGELFF
DNA: TGTGCCAGCAGCTTCGCTGGCCAGAACACCGGGGAGCTGTTTTTT
V: TRBV13
D: .
size: .
J: TRBJ2-2

CDR3: CASSYSIHPNIQYF
DNA: TGTGCCAGCAGTTACTCGATACACCCAAACATTCAGTACTTC
V: TRBV6-2/TRBV6-3
D: .
size: .
J: TRBJ2-4

CDR3: CASSINSLDLYTIYF
DNA: TGTGCCAGCAGCATAAACAGCCTTGACCTGTACACCATATATTTT
V: TRBV7-2
D: .
size: .
J: TRBJ1-3

CDR3: CASSSPGQGNGYTF
DNA: TGTGCCAGCAGCTCACCCGGACAGGGGAATGGCTACACCTTC
V: TRBV7-9
D: TRBD1
size: .
J: TRBJ1-2

CDR3: CASITPGRGGYNEQFF
DNA: TGTGCCAGCATCACACCTGGACGGGGGGGCTACAATGAGCAGTTCTTC
V: TRBV7-2
D: TRBD2
size: .
J: TRBJ2-1

CDR3: CASSQSPGQGASEQYF
DNA: TGTGCCAGCAGTCAATCACCGGGACAGGGGGCTTCCGAGCAGTACTTC
V: TRBV7-9
D: TRBD1
size: .
J: TRBJ2-7

CDR3: CSVETGGAGTEAFF
DNA: TGCAGCGTTGAGACAGGGGGCGCGGGCACTGAAGCTTTCTTT
V: TRBV29-1
D: TRBD1
size: once
J: TRBJ1-1

CDR3: CASSLNRNTGELFF
DNA: TGCGCCAGCAGCTTGAACAGGAACACCGGGGAGCTGTTTTTT
V: TRBV5-1
D: .
size: .
J: TRBJ2-2

CDR3: CAITVISNSPLHF
DNA: TGTGCCATCACTGTGATAAGTAATTCACCCCTCCACTTT
V: TRBV6-5
D: .
size: once
J: TRBJ1-6

CDR3: CASSPYREGSGNTIYF
DNA: TGTGCCAGCAGTCCGTACAGGGAAGGCTCTGGAAACACCATATATTTT
V: TRBV28
D: .
size: .
J: TRBJ1-3

CDR3: CSVADISGNTIYF
DNA: TGCAGCGTCGCGGACATCTCTGGAAACACCATATATTTT
V: TRBV29-1
D: .
size: few
J: TRBJ1-3

CDR3: CASSLELFYEQYF
DNA: TGTGCCAGCAGCCTCGAGCTGTTCTACGAGCAGTACTTC
V: TRBV6-5
D: .
size: .
J: TRBJ2-7

CDR3: CAISLNRDEKLFF
DNA: TGTGCCATCAGCTTGAACCGCGATGAAAAACTGTTTTTT
V: TRBV10-3
D: .
size: .
J: TRBJ1-4

CDR3: CASSPPPREEQYF
DNA: TGTGCCAGCAGCCCCCCTCCCCGAGAAGAGCAGTACTTC
V: TRBV9
D: .
size: .
J: TRBJ2-7

CDR3: CASSLWRGGLETQYF
DNA: TGTGCCAGCAGTTTATGGCGGGGGGGTTTAGAGACCCAGTACTTC
V: TRBV28
D: TRBD2
size: .
J: TRBJ2-5

CDR3: CASSYPGLSYEQYF
DNA: TGTGCCAGCTCATACCCGGGACTGAGCTACGAGCAGTACTTC
V: TRBV18
D: .
size: .
J: TRBJ2-7

CDR3: CASSSPGTAVYEQYF
DNA: TGTGCCAGCAGTTCGCCCGGGACAGCGGTCTACGAGCAGTACTTC
V: TRBV27
D: TRBD1
size: .
J: TRBJ2-7

CDR3: CASSVGRGNTEAFF
DNA: TGTGCCAGCAGTGTGGGCAGGGGGAACACTGAAGCTTTCTTT
V: TRBV2
D: .
size: few
J: TRBJ1-1

CDR3: CASSFSIHALAGGHNEQFF
DNA: TGTGCCAGTAGTTTCTCCATACATGCTCTAGCGGGGGGGCACAATGAGCAGTTCTTC
V: TRBV19
D: TRBD2
size: few
J: TRBJ2-1

CDR3: CASKDRGGQPQHF
DNA: TGTGCCAGCAAGGACAGGGGTGGGCAGCCCCAGCATTTT
V: TRBV2
D: TRBD1
size: once
J: TRBJ1-5